The rows below give T cell receptor beta chains drawn from one sample of a study of T cell repertoires in cytomegalovirus infection. TCRdb re-derived calls from the reads in MiXCR, one entry per CDR3 protein. Of under 450,000 distinct CDR3 sequences in the sample, 34% were seen once. Antigen specificity for these receptors is unknown. The specimen comprised cultured PBMCs, sampled from culture after CMV antigen stimulation. These receptors were collected from a human donor in good health (CMV status not recorded). Some clones in this sample may be carry-over from other donors' samples. CDR3s include the opening cysteine and the closing phenylalanine or tryptophan. The order of the fields is CDR3 length, V gene, J gene, CDR3 protein.

cdr3_length: 16
v_call: TRBV7-3
j_call: TRBJ2-1
cdr3_aa: CASSLGPGTGDNEQFF

cdr3_length: 14
v_call: TRBV5-4
j_call: TRBJ2-2
cdr3_aa: CASSLDWGGGELFF

cdr3_length: 14
v_call: TRBV2
j_call: TRBJ2-2
cdr3_aa: CASSASANTGELFF

cdr3_length: 16
v_call: TRBV6-2/TRBV6-3
j_call: TRBJ2-1
cdr3_aa: CASSRRLAGALGEQFF

cdr3_length: 16
v_call: TRBV7-2
j_call: TRBJ2-5
cdr3_aa: CASSLDRPAPQETQYF

cdr3_length: 15
v_call: TRBV6-6
j_call: TRBJ2-3
cdr3_aa: CASSYPAGQPDTQYF

cdr3_length: 16
v_call: TRBV7-2
j_call: TRBJ2-1
cdr3_aa: CASSSRLETGWDEQFF

cdr3_length: 11
v_call: TRBV29-1
j_call: TRBJ1-2
cdr3_aa: CSVDFLYGYTF

cdr3_length: 13
v_call: TRBV19
j_call: TRBJ1-1
cdr3_aa: CASSIELNTEAFF

cdr3_length: 18
v_call: TRBV18
j_call: TRBJ2-3
cdr3_aa: CASSPLPGTGGATDTQYF

cdr3_length: 13
v_call: TRBV7-2
j_call: TRBJ1-1
cdr3_aa: CASSLAGKSEAFF

cdr3_length: 17
v_call: TRBV7-2
j_call: TRBJ2-1
cdr3_aa: CASSLELGGTGYDEQFF

cdr3_length: 13
v_call: TRBV12-3/TRBV12-4
j_call: TRBJ2-5
cdr3_aa: CASSFSRDKTQYF

cdr3_length: 14
v_call: TRBV7-2
j_call: TRBJ2-5
cdr3_aa: CASSLRRESETQYF

cdr3_length: 12
v_call: TRBV19
j_call: TRBJ1-4
cdr3_aa: CASSTGYEKLFF

cdr3_length: 17
v_call: TRBV4-3
j_call: TRBJ2-1
cdr3_aa: CASSQDLTGGSYNEQFF

cdr3_length: 15
v_call: TRBV12-3/TRBV12-4
j_call: TRBJ2-2
cdr3_aa: CASSLTSGGTGELFF

cdr3_length: 12
v_call: TRBV7-2
j_call: TRBJ1-1
cdr3_aa: CASSIRPPEAFF